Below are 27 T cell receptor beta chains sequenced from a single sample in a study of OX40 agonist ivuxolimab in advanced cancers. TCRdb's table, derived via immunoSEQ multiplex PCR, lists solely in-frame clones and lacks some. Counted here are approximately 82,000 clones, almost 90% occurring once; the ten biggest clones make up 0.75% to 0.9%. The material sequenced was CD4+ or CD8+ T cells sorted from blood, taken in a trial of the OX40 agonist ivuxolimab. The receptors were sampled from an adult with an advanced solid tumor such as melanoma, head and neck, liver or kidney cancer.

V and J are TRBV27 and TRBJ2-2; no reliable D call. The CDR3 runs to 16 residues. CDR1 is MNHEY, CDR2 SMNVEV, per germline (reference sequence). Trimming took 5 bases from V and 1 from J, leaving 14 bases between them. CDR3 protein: CASSPWTAVNTGELFF. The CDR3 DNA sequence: TGTGCCAGCAGTCCCTGGACCGCCGTGAACACCGGGGAGCTGTTTTTT.

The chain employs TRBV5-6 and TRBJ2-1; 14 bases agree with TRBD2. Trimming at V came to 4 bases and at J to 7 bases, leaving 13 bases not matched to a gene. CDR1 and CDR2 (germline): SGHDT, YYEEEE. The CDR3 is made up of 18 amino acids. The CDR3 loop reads CASSPGTSGSIRGNEQFF. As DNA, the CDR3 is TGTGCCAGCAGCCCCGGGACTAGCGGGAGTATTAGGGGGAATGAGCAGTTCTTC.

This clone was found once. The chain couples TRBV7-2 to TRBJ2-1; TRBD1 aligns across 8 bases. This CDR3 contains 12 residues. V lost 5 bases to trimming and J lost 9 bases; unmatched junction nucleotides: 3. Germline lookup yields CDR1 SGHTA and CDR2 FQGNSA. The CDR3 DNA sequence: TGTGCCAGCAGCCCCAGGGGGCTTGAGCAGTTCTTC. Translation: CASSPRGLEQFF. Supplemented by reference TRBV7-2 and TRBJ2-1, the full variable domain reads GAGVSQSPSNKVTEKGKDVELRCDPISGHTALYWYRQSLGQGLEFLIYFQGNSAPDKSGLPSDRFSAERTGGSVSTLTIQRTQQEDSAVYLCASSPRGLEQFFGPGTRLTVL.

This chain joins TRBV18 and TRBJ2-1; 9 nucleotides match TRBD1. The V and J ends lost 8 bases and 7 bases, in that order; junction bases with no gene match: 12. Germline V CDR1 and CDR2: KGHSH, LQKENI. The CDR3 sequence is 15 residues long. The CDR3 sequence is CASRSGQGTGNEQFF. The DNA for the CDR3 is TGTGCCAGCCGCTCTGGACAGGGGACTGGAAATGAGCAGTTCTTC.

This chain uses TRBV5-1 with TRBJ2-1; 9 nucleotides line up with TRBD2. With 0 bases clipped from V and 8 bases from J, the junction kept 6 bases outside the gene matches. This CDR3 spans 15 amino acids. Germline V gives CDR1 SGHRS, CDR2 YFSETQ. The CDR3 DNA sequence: TGCGCCAGCAGCTTGGAGGGGTCTAGCGGGGATGAGCAGTTCTTC. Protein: CASSLEGSSGDEQFF.

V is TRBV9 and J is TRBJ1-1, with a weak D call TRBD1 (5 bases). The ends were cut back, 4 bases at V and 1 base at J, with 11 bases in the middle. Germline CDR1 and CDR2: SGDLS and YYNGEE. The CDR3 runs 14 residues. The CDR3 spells CASSKQTENTEAFF. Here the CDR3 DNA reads TGTGCCAGCAGCAAACAGACAGAGAACACTGAAGCTTTCTTT.

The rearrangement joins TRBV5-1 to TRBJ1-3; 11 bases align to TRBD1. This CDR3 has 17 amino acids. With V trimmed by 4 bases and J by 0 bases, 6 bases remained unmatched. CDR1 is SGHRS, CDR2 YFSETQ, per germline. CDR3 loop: CASSPGTGGISGNTIYF. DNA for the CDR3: TGCGCCAGCAGCCCCGGGACAGGGGGGATCTCTGGAAACACCATATATTTT.

In DNA, the CDR3 is TGTGCCAGCAGCCCCCGGACAGACTCCTATGGCTACACCTTC. Translating it yields CASSPRTDSYGYTF. V is TRBV7-3 and J is TRBJ1-2, with D maybe TRBD1 (6 bases). The V end lost 5 bases, the J end lost 4 bases, and 14 bases lay between the germline ends. This CDR3 has 14 residues. The germline gives CDR1 SGHTA, CDR2 FQGTGA.

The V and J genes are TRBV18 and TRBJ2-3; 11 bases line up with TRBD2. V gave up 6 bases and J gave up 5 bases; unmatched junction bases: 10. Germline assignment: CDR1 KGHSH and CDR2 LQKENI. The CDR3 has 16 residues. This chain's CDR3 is CASSLATSGSLDTQYF. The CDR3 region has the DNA TGTGCCAGCTCGCTCGCAACTAGCGGGAGTCTAGATACGCAGTATTTT. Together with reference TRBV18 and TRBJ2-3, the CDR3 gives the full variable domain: NAGVMQNPRHLVRRRGQEARLRCSPMKGHSHVYWYRQLPEEGLKFMVYLQKENIIDESGMPKERFSAEFPKEGPSILRIQQVVRGDSAAYFCASSLATSGSLDTQYFGPGTRLTVL.

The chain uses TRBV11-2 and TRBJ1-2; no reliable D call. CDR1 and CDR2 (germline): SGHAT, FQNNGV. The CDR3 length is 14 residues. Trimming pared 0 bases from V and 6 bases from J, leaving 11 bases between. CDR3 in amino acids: CASSLERQSDGYTF. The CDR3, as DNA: TGTGCCAGCAGCTTAGAGCGGCAGTCAGATGGCTACACCTTC. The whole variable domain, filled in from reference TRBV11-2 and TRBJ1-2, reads EAGVAQSPRYKIIEKRQSVAFWCNPISGHATLYWYQQILGQGPKLLIQFQNNGVVDDSQLPKDRFSAERLKGVDSTLKIQPAKLEDSAVYLCASSLERQSDGYTFGSGTRLTVV.

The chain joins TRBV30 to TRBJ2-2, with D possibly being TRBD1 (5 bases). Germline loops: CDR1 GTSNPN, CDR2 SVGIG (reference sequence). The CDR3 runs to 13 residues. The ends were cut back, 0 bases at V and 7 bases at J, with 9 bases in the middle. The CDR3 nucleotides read TGTGCCTGGAGTGTACAGGATATCGGGGAGCTGTTTTTT. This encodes CAWSVQDIGELFF.

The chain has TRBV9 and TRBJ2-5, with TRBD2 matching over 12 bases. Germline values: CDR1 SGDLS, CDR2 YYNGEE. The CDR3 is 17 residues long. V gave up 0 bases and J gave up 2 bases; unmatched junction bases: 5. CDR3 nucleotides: TGTGCCAGCAGCGTAGATTCGGGACTAGCGGGTCAAGAGACCCAGTACTTC. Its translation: CASSVDSGLAGQETQYF.

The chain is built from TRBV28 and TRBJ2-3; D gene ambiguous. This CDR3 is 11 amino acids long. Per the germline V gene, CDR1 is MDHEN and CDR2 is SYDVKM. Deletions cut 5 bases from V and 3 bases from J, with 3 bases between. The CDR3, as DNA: TGTGCCAGCAGTCGGACAGATACGCAGTATTTT. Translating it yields CASSRTDTQYF.

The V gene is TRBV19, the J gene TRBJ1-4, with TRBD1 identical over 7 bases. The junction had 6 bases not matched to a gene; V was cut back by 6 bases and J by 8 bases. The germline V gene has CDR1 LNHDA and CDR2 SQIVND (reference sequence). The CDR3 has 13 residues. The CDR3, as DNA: TGTGCCAGTAGCAGACAGGGCGGCGAAAAACTGTTTTTT. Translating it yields CASSRQGGEKLFF.

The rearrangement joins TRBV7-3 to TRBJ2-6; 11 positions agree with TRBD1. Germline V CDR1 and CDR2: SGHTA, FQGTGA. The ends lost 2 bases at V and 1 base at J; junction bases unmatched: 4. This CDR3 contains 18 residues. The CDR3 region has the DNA TGTGCCAGCAGCTTAGGACAGGGGGCAGGGTCTGGGGCCAACGTCCTGACTTTC. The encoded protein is CASSLGQGAGSGANVLTF.

In DNA form, the CDR3 reads TGTGCCAGCAGTGAATTGGATGCATCCTACAATGAGCAGTTCTTC. Its translation is CASSELDASYNEQFF. The genes are TRBV25-1 and TRBJ2-1; unclear D gene. V lost 1 base and J 1 base, leaving 8 bases between the germline ends. The germline gives CDR1 MGHDK, CDR2 SYGVNS. This CDR3 has 15 residues.

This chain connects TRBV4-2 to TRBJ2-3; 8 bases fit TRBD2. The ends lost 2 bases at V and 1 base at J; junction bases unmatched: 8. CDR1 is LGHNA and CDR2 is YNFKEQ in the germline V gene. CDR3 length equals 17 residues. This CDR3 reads CASSQLMLAGGTDTQYF. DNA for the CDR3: TGTGCCAGCAGCCAATTAATGCTAGCGGGCGGCACAGATACGCAGTATTTT.

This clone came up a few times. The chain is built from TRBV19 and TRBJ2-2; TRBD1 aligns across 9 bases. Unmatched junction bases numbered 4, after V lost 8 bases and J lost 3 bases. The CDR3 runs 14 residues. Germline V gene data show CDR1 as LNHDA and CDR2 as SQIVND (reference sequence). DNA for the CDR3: TGTGCCAGTGGTGGGACAGGGTACACCGGGGAGCTGTTTTTT. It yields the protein CASGGTGYTGELFF.

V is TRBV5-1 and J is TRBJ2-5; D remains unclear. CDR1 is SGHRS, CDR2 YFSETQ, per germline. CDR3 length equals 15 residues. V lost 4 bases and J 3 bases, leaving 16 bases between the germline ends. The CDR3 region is CASSVGSSTKETQYF. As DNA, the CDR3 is TGCGCCAGCAGCGTTGGGTCGTCCACCAAAGAGACCCAGTACTTC.

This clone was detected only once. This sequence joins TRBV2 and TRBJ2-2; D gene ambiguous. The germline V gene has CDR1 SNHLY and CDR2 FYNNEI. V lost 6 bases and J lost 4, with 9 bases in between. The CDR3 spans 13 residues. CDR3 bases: TGTGCCAGCAGCGTCACAGTCACCGGGGAGCTGTTTTTT. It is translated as CASSVTVTGELFF.

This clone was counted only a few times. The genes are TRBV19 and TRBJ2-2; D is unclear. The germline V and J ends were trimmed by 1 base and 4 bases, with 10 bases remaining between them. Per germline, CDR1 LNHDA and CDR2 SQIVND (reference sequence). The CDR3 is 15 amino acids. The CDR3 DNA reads TGTGCCAGTAGTATAGGAATAGGGCTCACCGGGGAGCTGTTTTTT. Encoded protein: CASSIGIGLTGELFF.

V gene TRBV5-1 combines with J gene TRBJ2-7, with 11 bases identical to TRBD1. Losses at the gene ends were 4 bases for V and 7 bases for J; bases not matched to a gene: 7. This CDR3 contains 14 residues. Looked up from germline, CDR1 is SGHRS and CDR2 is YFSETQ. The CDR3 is CASSPGQGAGEQYF. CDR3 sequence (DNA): TGCGCCAGCAGCCCCGGACAGGGGGCGGGGGAGCAGTACTTC.

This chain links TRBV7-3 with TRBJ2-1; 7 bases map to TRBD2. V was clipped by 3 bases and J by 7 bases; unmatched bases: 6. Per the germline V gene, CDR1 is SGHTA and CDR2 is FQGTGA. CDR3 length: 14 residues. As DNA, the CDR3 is TGTGCCAGCAGCTTCCCGGGAGCGGGAAATGAGCAGTTCTTC. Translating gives CASSFPGAGNEQFF.

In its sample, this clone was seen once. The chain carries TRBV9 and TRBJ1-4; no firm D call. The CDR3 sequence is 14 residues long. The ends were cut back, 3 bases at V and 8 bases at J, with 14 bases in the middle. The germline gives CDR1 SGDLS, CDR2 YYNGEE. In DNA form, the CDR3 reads TGTGCCAGCAGCGCGACTTATGGAGGGGAAAAACTGTTTTTT. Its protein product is CASSATYGGEKLFF.

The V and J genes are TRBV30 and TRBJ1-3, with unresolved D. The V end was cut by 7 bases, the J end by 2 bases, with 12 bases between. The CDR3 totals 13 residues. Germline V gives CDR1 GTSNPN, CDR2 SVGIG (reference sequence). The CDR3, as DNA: TGTGCCTTGACCTACGGGACTGGAAACACCATATATTTT. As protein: CALTYGTGNTIYF. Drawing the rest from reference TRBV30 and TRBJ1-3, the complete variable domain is SQTIHQWPATLVQPVGSPLSLECTVEGTSNPNLYWYRQAAGRGLQLLFYSVGIGQISSEVPQNLSASRPQDRQFILSSKKLLLSDSGFYLCALTYGTGNTIYFGEGSWLTVV.

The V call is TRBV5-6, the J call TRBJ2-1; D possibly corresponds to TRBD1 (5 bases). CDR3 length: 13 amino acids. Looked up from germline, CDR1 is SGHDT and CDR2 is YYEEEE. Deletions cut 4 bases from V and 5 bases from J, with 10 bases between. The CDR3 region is CASSPYRNNEQFF. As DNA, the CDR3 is TGTGCCAGCAGCCCATACAGGAACAATGAGCAGTTCTTC.

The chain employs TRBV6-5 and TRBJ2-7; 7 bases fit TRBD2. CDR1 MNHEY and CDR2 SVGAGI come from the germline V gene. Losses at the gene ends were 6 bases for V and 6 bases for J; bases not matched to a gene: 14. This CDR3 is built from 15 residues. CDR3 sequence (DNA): TGTGCCAGCAGGCGAGGGGCAGCGGGAAATGGCGAGCAGTACTTC. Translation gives CASRRGAAGNGEQYF.